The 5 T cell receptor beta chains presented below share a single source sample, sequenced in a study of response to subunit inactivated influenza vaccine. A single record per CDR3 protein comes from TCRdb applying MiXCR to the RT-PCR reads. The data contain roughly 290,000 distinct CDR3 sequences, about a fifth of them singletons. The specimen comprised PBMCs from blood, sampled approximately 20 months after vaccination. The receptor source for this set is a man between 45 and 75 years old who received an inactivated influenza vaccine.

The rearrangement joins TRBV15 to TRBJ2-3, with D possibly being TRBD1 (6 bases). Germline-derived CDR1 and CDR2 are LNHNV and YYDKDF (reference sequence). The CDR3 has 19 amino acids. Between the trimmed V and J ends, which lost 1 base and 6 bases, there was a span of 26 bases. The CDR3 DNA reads TGTGCCACCAGCAGAGGACTTCACGGGACATCCCCTTCGTTGGATACGCAGTATTTT. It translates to CATSRGLHGTSPSLDTQYF.

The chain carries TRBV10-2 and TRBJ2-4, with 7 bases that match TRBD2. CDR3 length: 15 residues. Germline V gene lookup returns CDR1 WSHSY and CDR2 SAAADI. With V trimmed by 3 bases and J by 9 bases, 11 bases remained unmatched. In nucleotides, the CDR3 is TGCGCCAGCAGTGACCCTACACGGGGGGTTCCCATTCAGTACTTC. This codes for CASSDPTRGVPIQYF.

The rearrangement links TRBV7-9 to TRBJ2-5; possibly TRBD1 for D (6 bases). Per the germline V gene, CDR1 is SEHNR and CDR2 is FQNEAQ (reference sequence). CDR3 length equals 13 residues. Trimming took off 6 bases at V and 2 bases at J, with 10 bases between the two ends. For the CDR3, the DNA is TGTGCCAGCAGAACCGGGACACAAGAGACCCAGTACTTC. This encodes CASRTGTQETQYF.

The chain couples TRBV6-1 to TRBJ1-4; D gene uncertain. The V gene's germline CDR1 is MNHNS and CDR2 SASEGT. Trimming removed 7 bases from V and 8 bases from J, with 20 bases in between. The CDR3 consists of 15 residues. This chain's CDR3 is CASTEARAIREKLFF. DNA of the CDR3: TGTGCCAGCACCGAGGCGAGGGCGATACGGGAAAAACTGTTTTTT.

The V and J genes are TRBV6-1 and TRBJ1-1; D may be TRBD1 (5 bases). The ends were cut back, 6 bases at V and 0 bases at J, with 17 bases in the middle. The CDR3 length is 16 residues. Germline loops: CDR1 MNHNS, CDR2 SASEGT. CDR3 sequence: CASSPPGRDLNTEAFF. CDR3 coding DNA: TGTGCCAGCAGCCCCCCGGGGAGGGACCTGAACACTGAAGCTTTCTTT.